This record concerns one T cell receptor (beta chain) sequence. This record belongs to a study of technical replicates of blood from a handful of donors. The CDR3 loop spans 12 amino acids. Trimming removed 3 bases at V and 5 bases at J, with 7 bases between. Germline-derived CDR1 and CDR2 are MNHEY and SVGAGI. Sequenced by immunoSEQ multiplex PCR; TCRdb stores in-frame clones only, minus some. The sample lists some 70,000 clones; less than 98% were seen once. Source material: T cells isolated from PBMCs. The V call is TRBV6-5, the J call TRBJ2-5, with a weak D call TRBD2 (5 bases). The sequence was obtained from a human donor in good health. The CDR3 DNA follows: TGTGCCAGCAGTTATGCGGGTGAGACCCAGTACTTC. Protein product: CASSYAGETQYF.